Described below is a single T cell receptor (beta chain) sequence and its context. Its antigen is undetermined. The study ran its PCR with 60 Vbeta and 13 Jbeta primers. Profiling relied on immunoSEQ multiplex PCR, and the TCRdb table lists in-frame clones only, not all of them. The sample carries 130,000 to 150,000 clones, roughly 80% recorded once. The germline V and J ends were trimmed by 10 bases and 2 bases, with 12 bases remaining between them. Looked up from germline, CDR1 is LNHDA and CDR2 is SQIVND (reference sequence). This CDR3 spans 13 amino acids. The sample belongs to a study of cytomegalovirus exposure and HLA in healthy donors. Study-wide results and caveats: In a later analysis, a genetic analysis reported fewer productive-TCR N-insertions in an Asian-associated ancestry cluster than the cohort average. In vitro, a few CMV-associated chains proved specific for CMV antigens.

This chain connects TRBV19 to TRBJ1-5; D is undetermined. The sample comprised PBMCs. This TCR was recovered from a middle-aged man in good health and CMV-seropositive. CDR3 DNA sequence: TGTGCCACCTCGAAGAGGGGCAATCAGCCCCAGCATTTT. Translating it yields CATSKRGNQPQHF.